This is a list of T cell receptor beta chains from one sample in a study of T cells after yellow fever vaccination. Each CDR3 protein is one row after TCRdb ran MiXCR on the 5' RACE reads. The data contain a few hundred thousand distinct CDR3 sequences, roughly 6.3% of them singletons. Sample: CD4+ T cells sorted from PBMCs, taken on the day of the yellow fever booster vaccination. These receptors came from a man aged 25 to 40 who received the YFV17D yellow fever vaccine. The CDR3 runs from the conserved cysteine through the conserved F or W. The D gene is left open where the match is weak. The size field is filled for only some rows; it gives once, few, many or a size class.

clone_size	v_call	d_call	j_call	cdr3_aa	cdr3_nt
many	TRBV20-1	TRBD2	TRBJ2-5	CSASDSGSSGETQYF	TGCAGTGCTAGCGATAGCGGGAGCTCAGGAGAGACCCAGTACTTC
many	TRBV3-1	TRBD1	TRBJ2-6	CASGTQGPGANVLTF	TGTGCCAGCGGAACACAGGGGCCTGGGGCCAACGTCCTGACTTTC
NA	TRBV10-1	NA	TRBJ1-1	CASRQDRTNTEAFF	TGCGCCAGCAGACAAGACAGAACCAACACTGAAGCTTTCTTT
NA	TRBV5-6	TRBD2	TRBJ2-2	CASSEGLAGLTLVTGELFF	TGTGCCAGCAGCGAGGGACTAGCGGGACTGACACTGGTCACCGGGGAGCTGTTTTTT
NA	TRBV7-2	NA	TRBJ1-4	CASSLNAGNEKLFF	TGTGCCAGCAGCTTAAATGCAGGAAATGAAAAACTGTTTTTT
NA	TRBV11-2	TRBD2	TRBJ2-1	CASSLVVGLAGTYNEQFF	TGTGCCAGCAGCTTAGTGGTTGGGCTAGCGGGGACCTACAATGAGCAGTTCTTC
NA	TRBV7-2	NA	TRBJ2-7	CASRLDRDGEQYF	TGTGCCAGCAGGTTGGACCGGGACGGTGAGCAGTACTTC
few	TRBV20-1	NA	TRBJ2-4	CSARHKGEAKNIQYF	TGCAGTGCTAGGCATAAGGGGGAGGCCAAAAACATTCAGTACTTC
NA	TRBV9	NA	TRBJ2-1	CASSIRNEQFF	TGTGCCAGCAGCATCCGCAATGAGCAGTTCTTC
NA	TRBV6-2/TRBV6-3	TRBD1	TRBJ2-1	CASSYPGQGPPNEQFF	TGTGCCAGCAGTTACCCGGGACAGGGACCCCCCAATGAGCAGTTCTTC
few	TRBV5-1	NA	TRBJ1-2	CASSLVAGDPSSGYTF	TGCGCCAGCAGCTTGGTTGCAGGGGACCCGTCTTCTGGCTACACCTTC
many	TRBV20-1	TRBD2	TRBJ2-1	CSARDRAGLAGSEQFF	TGCAGTGCTAGAGATCGTGCGGGACTAGCGGGATCTGAGCAGTTCTTC
many	TRBV7-2	NA	TRBJ2-3	CASRPDGDTQYF	TGTGCCAGCAGACCCGACGGAGATACGCAGTATTTT
few	TRBV6-5	TRBD1	TRBJ1-4	CASSYSGGSNEKLFF	TGTGCCAGCAGTTACTCAGGGGGCTCTAATGAAAAACTGTTTTTT
NA	TRBV15	NA	TRBJ2-4	CATGVGGTKNIQYF	TGTGCCACCGGGGTAGGAGGGACCAAAAACATTCAGTACTTC
NA	TRBV5-1	NA	TRBJ2-7	CASSRTGTTSYEQYF	TGCGCCAGCAGCAGAACCGGGACGACCTCCTACGAGCAGTACTTC
few	TRBV5-6	NA	TRBJ2-4	CASSLGGGPGNIQYF	TGTGCCAGCAGCTTGGGAGGGGGGCCGGGGAACATTCAGTACTTC
NA	TRBV10-3	TRBD1	TRBJ2-7	CAISPDRAGTGVSEQYF	TGTGCCATCAGCCCTGATCGAGCCGGGACAGGGGTCTCCGAGCAGTACTTC
NA	TRBV24-1	TRBD1	TRBJ2-1	CATSDGQGASYNEQFF	TGTGCCACCAGTGATGGACAGGGGGCTTCCTACAATGAGCAGTTCTTC
few	TRBV29-1	TRBD1	TRBJ1-5	CSVATGGNQPQHF	TGCAGCGTTGCGACAGGGGGAAATCAGCCCCAGCATTTT
NA	TRBV5-1	NA	TRBJ2-2	CASSSDPTVTGELFF	TGCGCCAGCAGCTCGGACCCGACAGTAACCGGGGAGCTGTTTTTT
many	TRBV12-3/TRBV12-4	NA	TRBJ2-1	CASITLDEQFF	TGTGCCAGCATTACCCTAGACGAGCAGTTCTTC
few	TRBV12-3/TRBV12-4	NA	TRBJ1-5	CASSPETGVGPQHF	TGTGCCAGCAGCCCCGAGACAGGAGTGGGGCCCCAGCATTTT
few	TRBV5-1	NA	TRBJ1-2	CASRPTLSPNYGYTF	TGCGCCAGCAGGCCCACACTCAGTCCTAACTATGGCTACACCTTC
NA	TRBV5-5	TRBD1	TRBJ2-7	CASSWGTGGYEQYF	TGTGCCAGCAGCTGGGGGACAGGGGGCTACGAGCAGTACTTC
NA	TRBV28	TRBD2	TRBJ2-2	CASRPSGSGQNTGELFF	TGTGCCAGCAGACCTAGCGGGAGCGGCCAGAACACCGGGGAGCTGTTTTTT
many	TRBV5-1	NA	TRBJ2-3	CASSSSVSTDTQYF	TGCGCCAGCAGCTCGAGCGTTAGCACAGATACGCAGTATTTT
NA	TRBV20-1	NA	TRBJ1-4	CSANDGVVDEKLFF	TGCAGTGCTAACGACGGGGTAGTTGATGAAAAACTGTTTTTT
NA	TRBV6-2/TRBV6-3	NA	TRBJ2-1	CASSLIANEQFF	TGTGCCAGCAGTCTCATAGCGAATGAGCAGTTCTTC
many	TRBV12-3/TRBV12-4	TRBD1	TRBJ1-1	CASSEPGQGASTEAFF	TGTGCCAGCAGCGAGCCGGGACAGGGGGCGAGCACTGAAGCTTTCTTT
few	TRBV3-1	NA	TRBJ2-7	CASSQAGSSYEQYF	TGTGCCAGCAGCCAGGCCGGTAGCTCCTACGAGCAGTACTTC
many	TRBV28	TRBD2	TRBJ2-5	CASSFLGGRASETQYF	TGTGCCAGCAGTTTTTTGGGCGGGAGGGCCTCAGAGACCCAGTACTTC
NA	TRBV20-1	TRBD2	TRBJ2-7	CSALTLTSGSSYEQYF	TGCAGTGCCCTTACCCTGACTAGCGGGAGCTCCTACGAGCAGTACTTC
many	TRBV29-1	TRBD1	TRBJ2-5	CSGGQAAQETQYF	TGCAGCGGGGGACAGGCGGCCCAAGAGACCCAGTACTTC
few	TRBV4-3	NA	TRBJ1-1	CASSQDFMNTEAFF	TGCGCCAGCAGCCAAGATTTCATGAACACTGAAGCTTTCTTT
NA	TRBV5-1	NA	TRBJ2-1	CASSLVRSGYNEQFF	TGCGCCAGCAGCTTGGTGAGGAGCGGGTACAATGAGCAGTTCTTC
many	TRBV23-1	NA	TRBJ2-2	CASRGRARAGELFF	TGCGCCAGCCGGGGACGGGCGAGGGCCGGGGAGCTGTTTTTT
many	TRBV10-3	NA	TRBJ2-7	CAISEGTETYEQYF	TGTGCCATCAGTGAGGGAACCGAAACCTACGAGCAGTACTTC
NA	TRBV6-5	TRBD1	TRBJ1-2	CASSPTGDSGGYTF	TGTGCCAGCAGTCCGACAGGGGACTCCGGTGGCTACACCTTC
few	TRBV12-3/TRBV12-4	TRBD2	TRBJ2-3	CASSPQGGYDTQYF	TGTGCCAGCAGTCCCCAGGGAGGGTACGATACGCAGTATTTT
few	TRBV19	NA	TRBJ2-2	CASTPAGPYTGELFF	TGTGCCAGTACCCCCGCGGGTCCTTACACCGGGGAGCTGTTTTTT
NA	TRBV19	NA	TRBJ1-1	CASSTTAATEAFF	TGTGCCAGTAGTACTACAGCGGCCACTGAAGCTTTCTTT
few	TRBV5-1	TRBD2	TRBJ2-1	CASSPLAVEYNEQFF	TGCGCCAGCAGTCCCCTAGCGGTTGAATACAATGAGCAGTTCTTC
few	TRBV20-1	NA	TRBJ2-7	CSAPGQSSYEQYF	TGCAGTGCACCGGGCCAGAGCTCCTACGAGCAGTACTTC
NA	TRBV20-1	TRBD1	TRBJ1-1	CSVNRGTDTEAFF	TGCAGTGTCAACAGGGGGACAGACACTGAAGCTTTCTTT
NA	TRBV24-1	NA	TRBJ2-3	CATRRTSTDTQYF	TGTGCCACCCGCCGGACTAGCACAGATACGCAGTATTTT
many	TRBV5-1	NA	TRBJ2-2	CASTPIGLDTGELFF	TGCGCCAGCACTCCCATAGGACTGGACACCGGGGAGCTGTTTTTT
many	TRBV7-2	TRBD1	TRBJ1-1	CASSFPGQGAATEAFF	TGTGCCAGCAGCTTCCCGGGACAGGGGGCCGCCACTGAAGCTTTCTTT
few	TRBV4-1	NA	TRBJ2-5	CASSQDFLRGQETQYF	TGCGCCAGCAGCCAAGATTTCTTGAGAGGGCAAGAGACCCAGTACTTC
NA	TRBV6-5	NA	TRBJ1-1	CASSYRGTWGSTEAFF	TGTGCCAGCAGTTACAGGGGAACTTGGGGTAGCACTGAAGCTTTCTTT
few	TRBV5-4	TRBD2	TRBJ2-1	CASSFSGSADEQFF	TGTGCCAGCAGCTTTAGCGGGAGTGCAGATGAGCAGTTCTTC
many	TRBV7-2	NA	TRBJ2-3	CASSRQGGGLADTQYF	TGTGCCAGCAGCCGCCAGGGGGGTGGGCTGGCAGATACGCAGTATTTT
many	TRBV5-5	NA	TRBJ1-6	CASSLVTGSDNSPLHF	TGTGCCAGCAGCTTGGTGACAGGCTCAGATAATTCACCCCTCCACTTT
few	TRBV6-2/TRBV6-3	NA	TRBJ1-2	CASSSAGTYGYTF	TGTGCCAGCAGTTCAGCAGGGACCTATGGCTACACCTTC
NA	TRBV7-9	NA	TRBJ1-4	CASSSQGANEKLIF	TGTGCCAGCAGCTCCCAGGGAGCTAATGAAAAACTGATTTTT
NA	TRBV7-8	NA	TRBJ2-2	CASSSDQGELFF	TGTGCCAGCAGCTCCGATCAGGGGGAGCTGTTTTTT
few	TRBV4-3	TRBD2	TRBJ2-3	CASSQERGLAGAQYF	TGCGCCAGCAGCCAAGAGAGGGGACTAGCGGGAGCGCAGTATTTT
many	TRBV6-5	TRBD2	TRBJ2-7	CASSYRGGEQYF	TGTGCCAGCAGTTACCGGGGGGGGGAGCAGTACTTC
NA	TRBV27	NA	TRBJ2-2	CASKSDRGLGSLGSGTGELFF	TGTGCCAGCAAATCCGATAGGGGACTGGGGAGTCTTGGGTCGGGCACCGGGGAGCTGTTTTTT
many	TRBV18	NA	TRBJ1-6	CASSPSNDAAYNSPLHF	TGTGCCAGCTCACCGTCTAATGACGCGGCCTATAATTCACCCCTCCACTTT